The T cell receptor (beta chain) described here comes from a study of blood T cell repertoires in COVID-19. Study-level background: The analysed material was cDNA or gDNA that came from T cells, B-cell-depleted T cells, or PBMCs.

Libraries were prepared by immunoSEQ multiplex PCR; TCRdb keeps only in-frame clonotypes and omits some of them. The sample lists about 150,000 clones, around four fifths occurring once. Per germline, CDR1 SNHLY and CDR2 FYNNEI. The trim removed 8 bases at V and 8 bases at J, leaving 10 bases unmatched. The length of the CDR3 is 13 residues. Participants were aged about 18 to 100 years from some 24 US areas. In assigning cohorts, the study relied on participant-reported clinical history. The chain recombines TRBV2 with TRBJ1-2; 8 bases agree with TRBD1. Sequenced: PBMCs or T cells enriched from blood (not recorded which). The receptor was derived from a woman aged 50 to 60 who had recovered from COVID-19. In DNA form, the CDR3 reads TGTGCCAGCTTGACAGGGGAGGTGAGCGGCTACACCTTC. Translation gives CASLTGEVSGYTF.